This TCR beta chain was recovered during a study of blood T cell repertoires in COVID-19. For the study at large: The United States, Italy and Spain provided the acute and convalescent COVID-19 samples. T cells, B-cell-depleted T cells, or PBMCs provided the cDNA or gDNA that served as material.

Original processing notes: Nucleated cell number was recorded as an estimate derived from reference gene primer amplification. Measured with immunoSEQ multiplex PCR; TCRdb has only the in-frame clones, and not every one. The DNA was the basis for D and trimming; V, J and clone size are from that table. The repertoire has some 150,000 clones, 79% of them found once; the top ten carry around 5%. Enrolled during active infection, Seattle patients were then followed longitudinally. CDR3 length: 18 residues. Specimen: peripheral blood. The chain carries TRBV1 and TRBJ2-3; the table's D call of TRBD2 was not tested on the DNA. TRBV1 is a recognized pseudogene. This clonotype was sampled from a woman in her 70s with COVID-19, enrolled during active disease. The CDR3, as DNA: TGCACCAGCAGCCTAGGACTAGCGGGGAGCCTGGGGGCAGATACGCAGTATTTT. It codes for CTSSLGLAGSLGADTQYF.